These 25 T cell receptor beta chains originate from one sample sequenced in a study of blood T cell repertoires in COVID-19. Libraries were prepared by immunoSEQ multiplex PCR; TCRdb keeps only in-frame clonotypes and omits some of them. The data show over 80,000 clones, around nine tenths seen once. Sequencing was done on a sample of peripheral blood. Every receptor here comes from a man aged 45-65 years with acute or convalescent COVID-19.

The rearrangement uses TRBV2 and TRBJ1-4, with TRBD1 identical over 7 bases. V was pared by 6 bases and J by 4 bases, with 8 bases of the junction left unmatched. Looked up from germline, CDR1 is SNHLY and CDR2 is FYNNEI. The CDR3 loop spans 15 amino acids. The CDR3 here is CASRATGTDNEKLFF. CDR3 nucleotide sequence: TGTGCCAGCAGGGCGACCGGGACAGATAATGAAAAACTGTTTTTT. Variable domain in full (rest from reference TRBV2 and TRBJ1-4): EPEVTQTPSHQVTQMGQEVILRCVPISNHLYFYWYRQILGQKVEFLVSFYNNEISEKSEIFDDQFSVERPDGSNFTLKIRSTKLEDSAMYFCASRATGTDNEKLFFGSGTQLSVL.

The chain recombines TRBV7-9 with TRBJ2-2; TRBD2 aligns across 8 bases. The CDR3 is 15 residues long. Losses at the gene ends were 5 bases for V and 8 bases for J; bases not matched to a gene: 10. The germline gives CDR1 SEHNR, CDR2 FQNEAQ (reference sequence). CDR3 nucleotide sequence: TGTGCCAGCAGCCCCGGAGAGCGGGAGACGGGGGAGCTGTTTTTT. Residues: CASSPGERETGELFF.

The gene calls are TRBV2 and TRBJ2-3; no definite D call. Looked up from germline, CDR1 is SNHLY and CDR2 is FYNNEI. This CDR3 region has 10 residues. Trimming left V 8 bases short and J 4 bases short, with 4 bases between. CDR3 residues: CASGSDTQYF. CDR3 in DNA: TGTGCCAGCGGCTCAGATACGCAGTATTTT. The full variable domain, its missing parts supplied by reference TRBV2 and TRBJ2-3, is EPEVTQTPSHQVTQMGQEVILRCVPISNHLYFYWYRQILGQKVEFLVSFYNNEISEKSEIFDDQFSVERPDGSNFTLKIRSTKLEDSAMYFCASGSDTQYFGPGTRLTVL.

The chain joins TRBV5-4 to TRBJ2-5; TRBD2 matches 7 bases. The CDR3 length is 15 residues. Germline-derived CDR1 and CDR2 are SGHNT and YYREEE (reference sequence). Trimming cost V 3 bases and J 2 bases; bases outside gene matches: 7. CDR3 amino acids: CASSSLEGGQETQYF. The CDR3 bases are TGTGCCAGCAGCTCCCTTGAGGGAGGGCAAGAGACCCAGTACTTC.

V is TRBV3-1 (or the pseudogene TRBV3-2) and J is TRBJ2-7, with 10 bases lining up with TRBD2. The CDR3 length is 19 residues. In germline, CDR1 is LGHDT, CDR2 YNNKEL (reference sequence). With V trimmed by 2 bases and J by 2 bases, 15 bases remained unmatched. The CDR3 DNA sequence: TGTGCCAGCAGCCAAAAGGCCCTAACCGGACTAGCGGTTCCCTACGAGCAGTACTTC. Translated: CASSQKALTGLAVPYEQYF.

The rearrangement joins TRBV5-6 to TRBJ1-4; D unclear. Germline loops: CDR1 SGHDT, CDR2 YYEEEE. The CDR3 extends over 15 amino acids. Trimming cost V 1 base and J 4 bases, with 11 bases left between them. The CDR3 DNA follows: TGTGCCAGCAGCTTGCGGCGGATAAATAATGAAAAACTGTTTTTT. Amino acids: CASSLRRINNEKLFF.

The V and J genes are TRBV7-2 and TRBJ2-1; maybe TRBD2 (6 bases). V was pared by 5 bases and J by 1 base, with 18 bases between. CDR1 and CDR2 (germline): SGHTA, FQGNSA. There are 17 residues in the CDR3. The CDR3, as DNA: TGTGCCAGCAGCACGCAACCCGGGACTGTATCCTACAATGAGCAGTTCTTC. Amino acid sequence: CASSTQPGTVSYNEQFF.

The chain joins TRBV19 to TRBJ2-5; D ambiguous. V lost 4 bases and J lost 5, with 11 bases in between. Germline V gene lookup returns CDR1 LNHDA and CDR2 SQIVND (reference sequence). The CDR3 runs to 13 residues. The CDR3, as DNA: TGTGCCAGTAGTACCGCCAGTCTCGAGACCCAGTACTTC. Translating gives CASSTASLETQYF.

In its sample, this clone was seen a few times. This sequence joins TRBV24-1 and TRBJ2-5; 9 bases match TRBD1. The CDR3 loop spans 14 amino acids. V shed 4 bases and J 5 bases; nucleotides not matched to a gene: 4. Germline lookup yields CDR1 KGHDR and CDR2 SFDVKD. CDR3 coding DNA: TGTGCCACCAGTGACTCCGGACAGGGGGAGACCCAGTACTTC. Translation: CATSDSGQGETQYF.

This clone has only a few counts. The chain carries TRBV5-1 and TRBJ2-2, with 7 bases identical to TRBD2. The CDR3 length is 15 residues. V shed 1 base and J 3 bases; nucleotides not matched to a gene: 3. Germline V gives CDR1 SGHRS, CDR2 YFSETQ. The CDR3 DNA reads TGCGCCAGCAGCTTGAATAGCGGGTACACCGGGGAGCTGTTTTTT. Its translation is CASSLNSGYTGELFF.

The gene calls are TRBV2 and TRBJ1-6; 7 bases line up with TRBD1. The junction had 2 bases not matched to a gene; V was cut back by 7 bases and J by 8 bases. CDR1 SNHLY and CDR2 FYNNEI come from the germline V gene. The CDR3 is made up of 12 amino acids. CDR3 residues: CASNTGDSPLHF. CDR3 DNA: TGTGCCAGCAACACAGGGGATTCACCCCTCCACTTT.

The J gene is TRBJ2-1, the V gene TRBV7-3, with 10 bases aligning to TRBD2. Germline V gives CDR1 SGHTA, CDR2 FQGTGA. Trimming removed 5 bases from V and 5 bases from J; junction bases left unmatched: 9. CDR3 size: 16 residues. CDR3: CASSPRASGRNNEQFF. DNA of the CDR3: TGTGCCAGCAGCCCTAGGGCTAGCGGGAGAAACAATGAGCAGTTCTTC.

This clone was picked up a small number of times. At one end, the junction sequence differs from germline, possibly due to a read error. The CDR3 DNA follows: TGTGCTAGCAGCTTGGCCCCGACTAGCGGTTACGAGCAGTACTTC. It codes for CASSLAPTSGYEQYF. The rearrangement uses TRBV7-7 and TRBJ2-7; 9 bases fit TRBD2. CDR3 length: 15 residues. CDR1 and CDR2 (germline): SSHAT, FNYEAQ (reference sequence).

V usage is TRBV19 and J usage is TRBJ2-1, with 13 bases matching TRBD2. The germline V gene encodes CDR1 LNHDA and CDR2 SQIVND (reference sequence). This CDR3 has 15 amino acids. V shed 4 bases and J 5 bases; nucleotides not matched to a gene: 2. The CDR3 DNA reads as TGTGCCAGTAGTAGGGGACTAGCGGGGAACAATGAGCAGTTCTTC. Its translation is CASSRGLAGNNEQFF.

This clone was observed a few times. This chain joins TRBV29-1 and TRBJ2-1; 9 nucleotides align to TRBD2. The CDR3 has 14 amino acids. V was clipped by 1 base and J by 9 bases; unmatched bases: 7. CDR1 and CDR2 from the germline V gene are SQVTM and ANQGSEA. The CDR3, as DNA: TGCAGCGTTGAAGTAGCGGGGGAGAGATTTGAGCAGTTCTTC. The encoded protein is CSVEVAGERFEQFF.

The rearrangement uses TRBV7-7 and TRBJ2-3; a weak D match, TRBD2 (6 bases). V was trimmed by 4 bases and J by 6 bases, leaving 11 bases between them. Germline assignment: CDR1 SSHAT and CDR2 FNYEAQ (reference sequence). The CDR3 runs 13 residues. CDR3 nucleotide sequence: TGTGCCAGCAGCTCCCGTCGGGGGGATACGCAGTATTTT. As protein: CASSSRRGDTQYF.

In nucleotides, the CDR3 is TGTGCCAGCAGCGTAGGTTCGACAGGGCGCTACGAGCAGTACTTC. This sequence encodes CASSVGSTGRYEQYF. The V call is TRBV9, the J call TRBJ2-7; 7 positions match TRBD1. The V and J ends lost 0 bases and 3 bases, in that order; junction bases with no gene match: 6. Germline-derived CDR1 and CDR2 are SGDLS and YYNGEE. The CDR3 loop spans 15 amino acids.

The J gene is TRBJ2-7, the V gene TRBV5-1, with 10 bases lining up with TRBD1. Germline V gene sequence: CDR1 SGHRS, CDR2 YFSETQ. CDR3 length: 14 amino acids. Trimming took 7 bases from V and 3 from J; bases not matched to a gene: 7. CDR3: CASAPGQGFYEQYF. DNA of the CDR3: TGCGCCAGCGCCCCGGGACAGGGGTTCTACGAGCAGTACTTC.

This chain uses TRBV7-3 with TRBJ2-1, with 7 bases identical to TRBD2. V trimming: 2 bases; J trimming: 0 bases; junction bases outside the gene matches: 4. The CDR3 has 16 amino acids. Germline lookup yields CDR1 SGHTA and CDR2 FQGTGA. CDR3 in amino acids: CASSLLGGSSYNEQFF. CDR3 in DNA: TGTGCCAGCAGCTTACTAGGCGGGAGCTCCTACAATGAGCAGTTCTTC.

This clone was detected once. The CDR3 reads CASSFPGSNQPQHF. CDR3 sequence (DNA): TGTGCCAGCAGCTTCCCGGGGAGCAATCAGCCCCAGCATTTT. The chain joins TRBV7-9 to TRBJ1-5, with unresolved D. Trimming shortened V by 3 bases and J by 1 base, and 7 bases separated the two germline ends. CDR3 length: 14 residues. Germline assignment: CDR1 SEHNR and CDR2 FQNEAQ (reference sequence).

The chain couples TRBV19 to TRBJ2-7, with D perhaps matching TRBD2 (7 bases). The CDR3 covers 15 residues. Deletions cut 5 bases from V and 3 bases from J, with 17 bases between. Germline CDR1 LNHDA, CDR2 SQIVND (reference sequence). The CDR3 region has the DNA TGTGCCAGTAGTTTCCGAGGGGGGGTGTACTACGAGCAGTACTTC. This sequence encodes CASSFRGGVYYEQYF.

V gene TRBV14 combines with J gene TRBJ1-1; TRBD1 might be the D (6 bases). The CDR3 length is 13 residues. V lost 3 bases and J lost 5, with 10 bases in between. In germline, CDR1 is SGHDN, CDR2 FVKESK. CDR3 coding DNA: TGTGCCAGCAGCCACGGGGGGCGGACTGAAGCTTTCTTT. Translation: CASSHGGRTEAFF.

This chain links TRBV11-3 with TRBJ1-4; a weak D match, TRBD1 (6 bases). This CDR3 has 15 residues. CDR1 and CDR2 from the germline V gene are SGHNT and YENEEA. V dropped 1 base and J dropped 8 bases, with 14 bases sitting between them. In DNA form, the CDR3 reads TGTGCCAGCAGCTTAGGGCGGCGGGGGCACGAAAAACTGTTTTTT. Residues: CASSLGRRGHEKLFF. The complete variable domain, with remaining parts taken from reference TRBV11-3 and TRBJ1-4, reads EAGVVQSPRYKIIEKKQPVAFWCNPISGHNTLYWYLQNLGQGPELLIRYENEEAVDDSQLPKDRFSAERLKGVDSTLKIQPAELGDSAVYLCASSLGRRGHEKLFFGSGTQLSVL.

V is TRBV6-4 and J is TRBJ2-3; 14 nucleotides line up with TRBD2. Germline V gene sequence: CDR1 MRHNA, CDR2 SNTAGT. The trim removed 4 bases at V and 3 bases at J, leaving 0 bases unmatched. This CDR3 region has 15 residues. Here the CDR3 reads CASSGLAGGTDTQYF. For the CDR3, the DNA is TGTGCCAGCAGTGGACTAGCGGGAGGGACAGATACGCAGTATTTT.

The DNA of the CDR3 is TGCGCCAGCAGCCAGTACAGGGAGAAGGGCTATGGCTACACCTTC. Its protein product is CASSQYREKGYGYTF. This chain uses TRBV4-1 with TRBJ1-2, with TRBD1 as a possible D gene (6 bases). CDR3 length: 15 amino acids. The V gene lost 3 bases and the J gene lost 4 bases, with 15 bases spanning the gap. Germline assignment: CDR1 MGHRA and CDR2 YSYEKL.